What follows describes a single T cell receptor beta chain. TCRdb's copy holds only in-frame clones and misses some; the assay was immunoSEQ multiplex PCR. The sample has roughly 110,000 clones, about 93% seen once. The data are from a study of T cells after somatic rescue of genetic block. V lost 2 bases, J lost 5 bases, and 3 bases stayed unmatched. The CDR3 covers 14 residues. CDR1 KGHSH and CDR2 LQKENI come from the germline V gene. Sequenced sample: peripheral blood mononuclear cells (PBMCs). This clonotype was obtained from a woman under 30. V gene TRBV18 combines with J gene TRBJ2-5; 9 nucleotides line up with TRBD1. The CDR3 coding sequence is TGTGCCAGCTCACCAGGGACAGGGCCCGAGACCCAGTACTTC. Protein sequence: CASSPGTGPETQYF. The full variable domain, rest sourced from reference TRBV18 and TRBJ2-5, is NAGVMQNPRHLVRRRGQEARLRCSPMKGHSHVYWYRQLPEEGLKFMVYLQKENIIDESGMPKERFSAEFPKEGPSILRIQQVVRGDSAAYFCASSPGTGPETQYFGPGTRLLVL.